A single sample gave rise to the 18 T cell receptor beta chains below, sequenced in a study of cytomegalovirus exposure and HLA in healthy donors. Vbeta (60) and Jbeta (13) primers were used in the PCR. Clones were sequenced by immunoSEQ multiplex PCR, and TCRdb holds only the in-frame ones, with some missing. The repertoire holds around 170,000 clones, with more than 75% as singletons. Sequencing input: PBMCs. These receptors all stem from a woman aged 45 to 65 in good health and CMV-seropositive.

J is TRBJ2-3 and V is TRBV29-1; a weak D match, TRBD2 (6 bases). With 2 bases removed from V and 0 bases from J, the gap between germline ends came to 12 bases. This CDR3 has 15 amino acids. Germline loops: CDR1 SQVTM, CDR2 ANQGSEA. Here the CDR3 DNA reads TGCAGCGTTGAACCGGGAGCACCTAGCACAGATACGCAGTATTTT. This gives the protein CSVEPGAPSTDTQYF.

There are many counts of this clone. V and J are TRBV19 and TRBJ1-4, with D possibly being TRBD1 (6 bases). With 4 bases removed from V and 2 bases from J, the gap between germline ends came to 14 bases. The CDR3 totals 16 residues. CDR1 and CDR2 (germline): LNHDA, SQIVND (reference sequence). CDR3 sequence reads: CASSNPRGITNEKLFF. CDR3 sequence (DNA): TGTGCCAGTAGTAACCCAAGGGGGATCACTAATGAAAAACTGTTTTTT.

This clone came up a few times. V gene TRBV10-2 combines with J gene TRBJ2-5, with a tentative D call TRBD2 (7 bases). CDR1 and CDR2 from the germline V gene are WSHSY and SAAADI. Trimming left V 6 bases short and J 7 bases short, with 18 bases between. The CDR3 covers 14 residues. The CDR3 spells CASSPSRGRGTQYF. In DNA form, the CDR3 reads TGCGCCAGCAGCCCGTCGCGGGGGCGGGGGACCCAGTACTTC.

J is TRBJ2-1 and V is TRBV6-5; the match to TRBD1 covers 8 bases. From germline, CDR1 is MNHEY and CDR2 SVGAGI. CDR3 length equals 16 residues. J was trimmed by 2 bases and V by 2 bases; bases with no gene match: 5. The CDR3 loop is CASSYVDRAAYNEQFF. DNA of the CDR3: TGTGCCAGCAGTTACGTGGACAGGGCAGCCTACAATGAGCAGTTCTTC.

The genes are TRBV7-2 and TRBJ1-1; a weak D match, TRBD1 (6 bases). The V gene's germline CDR1 is SGHTA and CDR2 FQGNSA. The CDR3 loop spans 14 amino acids. Between the trimmed V and J ends, which lost 5 bases and 4 bases, there was a span of 14 bases. The CDR3 here is CASSPGHRATEAFF. The DNA for the CDR3 is TGTGCCAGCAGCCCGGGACACAGGGCCACTGAAGCTTTCTTT.

This clone was seen more than once but under ten times. This chain joins TRBV28 and TRBJ2-2; TRBD1 matches 7 bases. This CDR3 has 14 amino acids. V shed 8 bases, J shed 3 bases, and the junction held 6 bases outside the gene matches. From germline, CDR1 is MDHEN and CDR2 SYDVKM. The CDR3 region has the DNA TGTGCCAGCTACAAAACAGGGGACACCGGGGAGCTGTTTTTT. Protein: CASYKTGDTGELFF.

The chain employs TRBV4-3 and TRBJ1-2; maybe TRBD1 (6 bases). Germline assignment: CDR1 LGHNA and CDR2 YSLEER. The CDR3 length is 14 residues. V lost 4 bases, J lost 4 bases, and 13 bases lay in between. CDR3 coding DNA: TGCGCCAGCAGCCTAGAGGGGGGGAGCTATGGCTACACCTTC. Protein product: CASSLEGGSYGYTF.

The genes are TRBV21-1 and TRBJ1-2; TRBD1 is the table's D call, not checked against the DNA. TRBV21-1 counts as a pseudogene. This CDR3 contains 16 residues. The DNA of the CDR3 is TGTGCCAGCAGCCCAGGGTACCCTAAGATTAACTATGGCTACACCTTC. Protein sequence: CASSPGYPKINYGYTF.

A few counts support this clone. V is TRBV2 and J is TRBJ2-2; 8 bases map to TRBD1. Trimming removed 6 bases from V and 2 bases from J; junction bases left unmatched: 2. Germline V gives CDR1 SNHLY, CDR2 FYNNEI. The CDR3 sequence is 14 residues long. The CDR3 bases are TGTGCCAGCAGAGGACAGGGTAACACCGGGGAGCTGTTTTTT. It specifies CASRGQGNTGELFF.

J is TRBJ1-1 and V is TRBV30; weak D call: TRBD1 (5 bases). The CDR3 length is 14 residues. Germline loops: CDR1 GTSNPN, CDR2 SVGIG (reference sequence). V was cut by 3 bases and J by 0 bases, with 11 bases left in between. The CDR3 nucleotides read TGTGCCTGGAGGGCGGGGCTGATGAACACTGAAGCTTTCTTT. Residues: CAWRAGLMNTEAFF.

V usage is TRBV7-6 and J usage is TRBJ2-5; a possible D gene is TRBD1 (6 bases). V lost 5 bases, J lost 9 bases, and 31 bases lay in between. This CDR3 has 18 amino acids. The germline CDR1 and CDR2 sequences are SGHVS and FNYEAQ. CDR3 region: CASSGDPDSGGLSGAQYF. In nucleotides, the CDR3 is TGTGCCAGCAGCGGGGACCCAGATAGTGGCGGTTTGTCAGGGGCCCAGTACTTC.

CDR3 protein: CASSQGGGLREQYF. CDR3 nucleotide sequence: TGTGCCAGCAGCCAAGGTGGCGGGTTACGCGAGCAGTACTTC. The rearrangement links TRBV28 to TRBJ2-7, with D possibly matching TRBD2 (5 bases). V was cut by 6 bases and J by 6 bases, with 18 bases left in between. This CDR3 has 14 amino acids. The V gene's germline CDR1 is MDHEN and CDR2 SYDVKM.

The V gene is TRBV2, the J gene TRBJ1-2; weak D call: TRBD1 (5 bases). Trimming removed 7 bases from V and 0 bases from J, with 12 bases in between. Germline assignment: CDR1 SNHLY and CDR2 FYNNEI. The CDR3 covers 14 residues. The CDR3 DNA sequence: TGTGCCAGCACCCCCCACAGGACTAACTATGGCTACACCTTC. The encoded protein is CASTPHRTNYGYTF.

The CDR3 is CASSEGQVNYGYTF. The CDR3 nucleotides read TGTGCCAGCAGTGAGGGACAGGTTAACTATGGCTACACCTTC. The chain links TRBV2 to TRBJ1-2, with TRBD1 matching over 8 bases. Looked up from germline, CDR1 is SNHLY and CDR2 is FYNNEI. V was clipped by 3 bases and J by 1 base; unmatched bases: 1. This CDR3 has 14 residues. The variable domain in full, with the rest retrieved from reference TRBV2 and TRBJ1-2, is EPEVTQTPSHQVTQMGQEVILRCVPISNHLYFYWYRQILGQKVEFLVSFYNNEISEKSEIFDDQFSVERPDGSNFTLKIRSTKLEDSAMYFCASSEGQVNYGYTFGSGTRLTVV.

The chain combines TRBV4-3 with TRBJ1-2; TRBD1 is a possible D gene (5 bases). This CDR3 is built from 15 residues. The germline V gene encodes CDR1 LGHNA and CDR2 YSLEER. V was shortened by 2 bases and J by 4 bases, with 14 bases between the two germline ends. CDR3 amino acids: CASSQSLGDAYGYTF. DNA of the CDR3: TGCGCCAGCAGCCAAAGCCTAGGGGATGCCTATGGCTACACCTTC.

The V call is TRBV19, the J call TRBJ2-2, with D unclear. This CDR3 contains 13 residues. Trimming removed 4 bases at V and 4 bases at J, with 7 bases between. The germline V gene has CDR1 LNHDA and CDR2 SQIVND (reference sequence). CDR3 sequence reads: CASSNPGTGELFF. CDR3 nucleotides: TGTGCCAGTAGTAACCCGGGCACCGGGGAGCTGTTTTTT.

The chain carries TRBV7-3 and TRBJ2-3, with D perhaps matching TRBD2 (5 bases). Deletions cut 1 base from V and 0 bases from J, with 11 bases between. Looked up from germline, CDR1 is SGHTA and CDR2 is FQGTGA. The CDR3 totals 16 residues. As DNA, the CDR3 is TGTGCCAGCAGCTTAATTAGTAGCGAGAGCACAGATACGCAGTATTTT. Translation: CASSLISSESTDTQYF.

The count of this clone is one. The V call is TRBV9, the J call TRBJ2-7; TRBD1 matches 10 bases. Germline loops: CDR1 SGDLS, CDR2 YYNGEE. V was pared by 4 bases and J by 3 bases, with 4 bases of the junction left unmatched. The CDR3 runs to 14 residues. The CDR3 here is CASSSRTGGYEQYF. The CDR3 nucleotides read TGTGCCAGCAGCAGCCGGACAGGGGGCTACGAGCAGTACTTC.